Listed below are T cell receptor beta chains from one sample, sequenced in a study of T-cell reconstitution after alpha-beta-depleted transplantation in children. From the PCR reads, TCRdb called clonotypes with MiXCR, one entry per CDR3 protein. The profile covers a few hundred thousand distinct CDR3 sequences, with roughly 21% appearing a single time and about 10% taken by the ten largest. Material: PBMCs, mostly from graft donor cells, obtained 180 days after TCRalphabeta/CD19-depleted stem cell transplant. The origin of the receptors is a male patient younger than 18 who had a stem cell transplant for acute lymphoblastic leukemia, so the T cells may come from the graft donor. Both conserved end residues are part of each CDR3. The order of the fields is V gene, J gene, clone size, D gene, CDR3 length, CDR3 DNA, CDR3 protein. A D gene is named only where the DNA matches it firmly. For some rows the clone size is stated as once, few or many, or as a class when expanded; others skip it.

v_gene: TRBV29-1
j_gene: TRBJ2-7
abundance: NA
d_gene: TRBD2
len: 16
CDR3nt: TGCAGCGTTGAGAAGCGGGAGGGCCTCCTCAACTACGAGCAGTACTTC
CDR3aa: CSVEKREGLLNYEQYF

v_gene: TRBV6-5
j_gene: TRBJ2-3
abundance: NA
d_gene: NA
len: 14
CDR3nt: TGTGCCAGCAGTTACTCGATAGTAGAAGATACGCAGTATTTT
CDR3aa: CASSYSIVEDTQYF

v_gene: TRBV29-1
j_gene: TRBJ1-1
abundance: few
d_gene: NA
len: 14
CDR3nt: TGCACCGCTCGGAGTAACGCTCAGAACACTGAAGCTTTCTTT
CDR3aa: CTARSNAQNTEAFF

v_gene: TRBV28
j_gene: TRBJ2-7
abundance: NA
d_gene: NA
len: 12
CDR3nt: TGTGCCAGCAGTTTAAGGGGTACCGAGCAGTACTTC
CDR3aa: CASSLRGTEQYF

v_gene: TRBV4-1
j_gene: TRBJ2-1
abundance: NA
d_gene: TRBD1
len: 14
CDR3nt: TGCGCCAGCAGCCGGGGACAGGGAAGCACTGAGCAGTTCTTC
CDR3aa: CASSRGQGSTEQFF

v_gene: TRBV18
j_gene: TRBJ2-5
abundance: NA
d_gene: NA
len: 14
CDR3nt: TGTGCCAGCTCACCCTATTATAATCAAGAGACCCAGTACTTC
CDR3aa: CASSPYYNQETQYF

v_gene: TRBV25-1
j_gene: TRBJ2-7
abundance: few
d_gene: TRBD2
len: 14
CDR3nt: TGTGCCAGCACTCCGACTAGCGGGATACTGGAGCAGTACTTC
CDR3aa: CASTPTSGILEQYF

v_gene: TRBV5-1
j_gene: TRBJ1-3
abundance: NA
d_gene: TRBD1
len: 15
CDR3nt: TGCGCCAGCAGCCTGGAGGGGACAGTCGGAAACACCATATATTTT
CDR3aa: CASSLEGTVGNTIYF

v_gene: TRBV6-5
j_gene: TRBJ2-7
abundance: NA
d_gene: TRBD2
len: 15
CDR3nt: TGTGCCAGCAGTTACTTTGCGGGAGGAACCTACGAGCAGTACTTC
CDR3aa: CASSYFAGGTYEQYF

v_gene: TRBV12-3/TRBV12-4
j_gene: TRBJ1-1
abundance: few
d_gene: NA
len: 13
CDR3nt: TGTGCCAGCCTCGGCACAGGTAACACTGAAGCTTTCTTT
CDR3aa: CASLGTGNTEAFF